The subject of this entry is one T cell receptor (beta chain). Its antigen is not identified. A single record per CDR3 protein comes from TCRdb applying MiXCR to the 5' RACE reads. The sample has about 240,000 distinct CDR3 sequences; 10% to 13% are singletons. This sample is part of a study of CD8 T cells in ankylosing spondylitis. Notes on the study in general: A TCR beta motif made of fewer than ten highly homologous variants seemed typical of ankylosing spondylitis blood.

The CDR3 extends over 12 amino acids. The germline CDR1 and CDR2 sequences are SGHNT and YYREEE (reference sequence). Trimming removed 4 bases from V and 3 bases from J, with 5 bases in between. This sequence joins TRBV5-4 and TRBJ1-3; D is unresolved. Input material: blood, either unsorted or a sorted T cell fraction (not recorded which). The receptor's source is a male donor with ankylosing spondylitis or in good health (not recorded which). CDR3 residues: CASSQSGNTIYF. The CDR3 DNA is TGTGCCAGCAGCCAAAGTGGAAACACCATATATTTT. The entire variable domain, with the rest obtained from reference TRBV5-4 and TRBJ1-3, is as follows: ETGVTQSPTHLIKTRGQQVTLRCSSQSGHNTVSWYQQALGQGPQFIFQYYREEENGRGNFPPRFSGLQFPNYSSELNVNALELDDSALYLCASSQSGNTIYFGEGSWLTVV.